This T cell receptor (beta chain) comes out of a study of CD8 T cells in Susac syndrome. RNA amounts of 0.5 to 1 ug underwent reverse transcription with random hexamers. Via MiXCR, TCRdb re-called the immunoSEQ multiplex PCR reads, giving one row per CDR3 protein. In the table there are 150,000 or so distinct CDR3 sequences, just under 95% of which are singletons. V lost 6 bases to trimming and J lost 0 bases, with 15 bases between them. Germline values: CDR1 DFQATT, CDR2 SNEGSKA (reference sequence). This CDR3 region has 16 residues. The sequence was obtained from a human donor in good health. The specimen sequenced was CD4+ T cells from PBMCs. This sequence joins TRBV20-1 and TRBJ1-6; no definite D call. This CDR3 reads CSAHDSTSSYNSPLHF. The CDR3 nucleotides read TGCAGTGCCCACGACTCCACGAGCTCCTATAATTCACCCCTCCACTTT.